What follows describes a single TCR beta chain. Its matching antigen is unknown. Method: immunoSEQ multiplex PCR; TCRdb's copy keeps in-frame clones and lacks some. The sample includes approximately 160,000 clones, less than 95% seen only once; the top ten take roughly 2.8%. Trimming cost V 8 bases and J 9 bases, with 23 bases left between them. This CDR3 is built from 16 residues. Germline lookup yields CDR1 MGHDK and CDR2 SYGVNS. The sample belongs to a study of T cell responses to AZD1222 COVID-19 vaccine. Whole-study findings and limits: Among AZD1222 vaccinees, only 5 to 7 were seropositive at baseline. Clonal diversity was possibly underestimated, and the donors were mostly white British, with more females. Two AZD1222 administrations were followed by greater Spike-specific TCR breadth and depth. Spike was spanned by vaccine-associated CD4 TCRs, with dominance at 160-218 and 743-854.

V is TRBV25-1 and J is TRBJ1-6, with D possibly matching TRBD1 (6 bases). This clonotype originated in an adult in good health. The material was peripheral blood, obtained on day 0 of AZD1222 vaccination. CDR3 region: CASADRERGLGSPLHF. As DNA, the CDR3 is TGTGCCAGCGCGGACCGAGAGAGGGGGTTGGGTTCACCCCTCCACTTT.